Below are 27 T cell receptor beta chains sequenced from a single sample in a study of blood T cell repertoires in COVID-19. TCRdb's copy holds only in-frame clones and misses some; the assay was immunoSEQ multiplex PCR. The repertoire holds a few hundred thousand clones, about nine tenths seen once, with about 0.94% in the top ten. Sequenced: peripheral blood. The receptors derive from a woman in her thirties or forties who had recovered from COVID-19.

V gene TRBV19 combines with J gene TRBJ1-2, with D maybe TRBD1 (6 bases). CDR1 LNHDA and CDR2 SQIVND come from the germline V gene (reference sequence). The CDR3 totals 13 residues. Trimming removed 6 bases at V and 8 bases at J, with 16 bases between. The CDR3, as DNA: TGTGCCAGTAGCAGGGGCCGGGAGGAAGGCTACACCTTC. Translated, it gives CASSRGREEGYTF.

The V gene is TRBV11-2, the J gene TRBJ2-5, with 12 bases fitting TRBD2. The CDR3 extends over 19 amino acids. The V gene's germline CDR1 is SGHAT and CDR2 FQNNGV. The junction had 12 bases not matched to a gene; V was cut back by 3 bases and J by 1 base. CDR3 nucleotide sequence: TGTGCCAGCAGCTTCGAGGGGACTAGCGGGTTTGGAATCCAAGAGACCCAGTACTTC. Translated, it gives CASSFEGTSGFGIQETQYF.

The table lists this clone with a few counts. This chain uses TRBV6-1 with TRBJ2-2; 8 bases are a match to TRBD1. The germline CDR1 and CDR2 sequences are MNHNS and SASEGT. The CDR3 runs 16 residues. The ends lost 0 bases at V and 3 bases at J; junction bases unmatched: 3. This CDR3 reads CASSEANRGYTGELFF. The CDR3 DNA follows: TGTGCCAGCAGTGAAGCGAACAGGGGGTACACCGGGGAGCTGTTTTTT.

Comments on this clone: The junction departs from the called germline gene at one end, perhaps through a read error. The V gene is TRBV7-7, the J gene TRBJ2-2; 12 bases are a match to TRBD1. The germline V gene has CDR1 SSHAT and CDR2 FNYEAQ (reference sequence). The CDR3 length is 17 residues. The CDR3 protein is CASSLGTGGLYTGELFF. For the CDR3, the DNA is TGTGCTAGCAGCTTAGGGACAGGGGGCCTGTACACCGGGGAGCTGTTTTTT.

The chain has TRBV14 and TRBJ2-1; 13 nucleotides agree with TRBD2. CDR3 size: 19 residues. Germline V gene lookup returns CDR1 SGHDN and CDR2 FVKESK. V shed 3 bases and J 2 bases; nucleotides not matched to a gene: 10. The CDR3 coding sequence is TGTGCCAGCAGCCACACTAGCGGGAGGGCCTTACCGACCTACAATGAGCAGTTCTTC. Translating gives CASSHTSGRALPTYNEQFF.

The chain couples TRBV3-1 (or the pseudogene TRBV3-2) to TRBJ2-1; 7 bases match TRBD2. After removal of 4 bases from V and 4 bases from J, the junction contained 7 bases not matched to a gene. This CDR3 contains 15 residues. Germline V gene lookup returns CDR1 LGHDT and CDR2 YNNKEL (reference sequence). DNA for the CDR3: TGTGCCAGCAGCCTGTCACTAGCGACATACAATGAGCAGTTCTTC. It is translated as CASSLSLATYNEQFF.

The chain uses TRBV3-1 (or the pseudogene TRBV3-2) and TRBJ2-3, with D unclear. CDR3 size: 16 residues. V gave up 3 bases and J gave up 2 bases, with 15 bases separating them. CDR1 is LGHDT, CDR2 YNNKEL, per germline (reference sequence). The CDR3 nucleotides read TGTGCCAGCAGCCAGAGCTGGTTCCCAAACACAGATACGCAGTATTTT. Its protein is CASSQSWFPNTDTQYF.

The chain uses TRBV14 and TRBJ2-2, with D unresolved. V lost 5 bases and J lost 2, with 3 bases in between. The germline CDR1 and CDR2 sequences are SGHDN and FVKESK. The CDR3 contains 12 residues. CDR3 DNA sequence: TGTGCCAGCAGCTCTAACACCGGGGAGCTGTTTTTT. Its protein is CASSSNTGELFF.

V and J are TRBV7-6 and TRBJ2-2, with D possibly TRBD1 on 6 matching bases. The CDR3 loop spans 16 amino acids. The V gene lost 6 bases and the J gene lost 4 bases, with 18 bases spanning the gap. Germline V gene lookup returns CDR1 SGHVS and CDR2 FNYEAQ. CDR3 DNA sequence: TGTGCCAGCAGTCAGGGGCGTGGGGAGAGCACCGGGGAGCTGTTTTTT. Its protein is CASSQGRGESTGELFF.

The chain is built from TRBV5-8 and TRBJ1-3; D call uncertain. CDR1 and CDR2 (germline): SGHTS, YDEGEE. V gave up 6 bases and J gave up 0 bases, with 19 bases separating them. CDR3 size: 17 residues. CDR3 loop: CASTHEVAASSGNTIYF. The CDR3 DNA reads as TGTGCCAGCACTCACGAGGTGGCGGCAAGCTCTGGAAACACCATATATTTT. Supplemented by reference TRBV5-8 and TRBJ1-3, the full variable domain reads EAGVTQSPTHLIKTRGQQATLRCSPISGHTSVYWYQQALGLGLQFLLWYDEGEERNRGNFPPRFSGRQFPNYSSELNVNALELEDSALYLCASTHEVAASSGNTIYFGEGSWLTVV.

The DNA of the CDR3 is TGTGCCAGCAGTGCGGCGGGTCGAGGCGAGCAGTACTTC. Protein product: CASSAAGRGEQYF. The V and J genes are TRBV2 and TRBJ2-7; D may be TRBD2 (5 bases). Germline-derived CDR1 and CDR2 are SNHLY and FYNNEI. This CDR3 contains 13 residues. Trimming cost V 4 bases and J 6 bases, with 13 bases left between them.

The chain uses TRBV4-2 and TRBJ2-1, with TRBD2 matching 9 bases. This CDR3 has 17 residues. CDR1 LGHNA and CDR2 YNFKEQ come from the germline V gene. The junction had 7 bases not matched to a gene; V was cut back by 0 bases and J by 4 bases. CDR3 coding DNA: TGTGCCAGCAGCCAAGAGGGGCTAGCGGGATTGTACAATGAGCAGTTCTTC. It is translated as CASSQEGLAGLYNEQFF.

CDR3 amino acids: CATSRAGEGLYEQYF. The CDR3 bases are TGTGCCACCAGCAGGGCGGGGGAGGGCCTATACGAGCAGTACTTC. The chain carries TRBV15 and TRBJ2-7; 7 bases are a match to TRBD2. Germline loops: CDR1 LNHNV, CDR2 YYDKDF (reference sequence). J was trimmed by 4 bases and V by 3 bases; bases with no gene match: 9. CDR3 size: 15 residues.

This clone was found once. The CDR3 region has the DNA TGTGCCAGCACCTCCACTAGCGGGAGTCACGATGAGCAGTTCTTC. It is translated as CASTSTSGSHDEQFF. V is TRBV28 and J is TRBJ2-1; 11 bases map to TRBD2. CDR3 length: 15 amino acids. Germline V gene lookup returns CDR1 MDHEN and CDR2 SYDVKM. V shed 7 bases, J shed 8 bases, and the junction held 10 bases outside the gene matches.

CDR3 DNA: TGTGCCAGTAGTATAGCGGCGGGAGAGGAGCTGTTTTTT. Protein sequence: CASSIAAGEELFF. This chain uses TRBV19 with TRBJ2-2, with 7 bases fitting TRBD2. CDR1 and CDR2 (germline): LNHDA, SQIVND (reference sequence). Germline trimming cut 1 base from V and 10 bases from J; bases unmatched to any gene: 3. This CDR3 has 13 residues. Drawing the rest from reference TRBV19 and TRBJ2-2, the complete variable domain is DGGITQSPKYLFRKEGQNVTLSCEQNLNHDAMYWYRQDPGQGLRLIYYSQIVNDFQKGDIAEGYSVSREKKESFPLTVTSAQKNPTAFYLCASSIAAGEELFFGEGSRLTVL.

The V and J genes are TRBV6-5 and TRBJ2-1; 9 bases line up with TRBD1. The trim removed 6 bases at V and 6 bases at J, leaving 6 bases unmatched. CDR1 is MNHEY and CDR2 is SVGAGI in the germline V gene. CDR3 length: 14 residues. CDR3 in amino acids: CASRTGGGSNEQFF. Written as DNA, the CDR3 is TGTGCCAGCAGAACAGGGGGCGGAAGCAATGAGCAGTTCTTC.

The genes are TRBV19 and TRBJ2-7; 11 nucleotides match TRBD2. Trimming removed 3 bases from V and 0 bases from J; junction bases left unmatched: 7. This CDR3 is 17 amino acids long. Germline CDR1 is LNHDA and CDR2 is SQIVND (reference sequence). The chain's CDR3 is CASSIPGTSGSSYEQYF. CDR3 coding DNA: TGTGCCAGTAGTATCCCCGGGACTAGCGGAAGCTCCTACGAGCAGTACTTC.

The CDR3 sequence: CASSPRQGDSTYEQYF. The CDR3 nucleotides read TGTGCCAGCAGCCCCCGACAGGGCGATTCAACCTACGAGCAGTACTTC. The chain links TRBV7-9 to TRBJ2-7; 7 bases fit TRBD1. Germline V gene data show CDR1 as SEHNR and CDR2 as FQNEAQ (reference sequence). The J segment lost 2 bases and the V segment lost 5 bases, leaving 12 bases of the junction unmatched. This CDR3 has 16 amino acids.

The chain links TRBV2 to TRBJ1-1, with 8 bases matching TRBD1. V dropped 8 bases and J dropped 3; count of bases not matched to a gene: 5. Germline CDR1 SNHLY, CDR2 FYNNEI. This CDR3 contains 13 residues. The CDR3 spells CASQIQGDTEAFF. The DNA for the CDR3 is TGTGCCAGCCAAATACAGGGGGACACTGAAGCTTTCTTT.

V and J are TRBV3-1 (or the pseudogene TRBV3-2) and TRBJ2-1; 9 positions agree with TRBD1. V gave up 3 bases and J gave up 10 bases; unmatched junction bases: 1. CDR3 length equals 12 residues. Germline-derived CDR1 and CDR2 are LGHDT and YNNKEL (reference sequence). The CDR3 loop reads CASSHGTGEQFF. The CDR3 DNA reads TGTGCCAGCAGCCACGGGACAGGGGAGCAGTTCTTC.

This chain's CDR3 is CASSPPGQRSEKLFF. In nucleotides, the CDR3 is TGTGCCAGCTCACCACCGGGACAGCGGAGTGAAAAACTGTTTTTT. The chain links TRBV18 to TRBJ1-4, with 7 nucleotides matching TRBD1. With 0 bases clipped from V and 7 bases from J, the junction kept 5 bases outside the gene matches. The V gene's germline CDR1 is KGHSH and CDR2 LQKENI. The CDR3 sequence is 15 residues long.

The count of this clone is one. This chain links TRBV6-5 with TRBJ2-1, with D possibly matching TRBD2 (5 bases). The germline V gene encodes CDR1 MNHEY and CDR2 SVGAGI. The CDR3 contains 15 residues. V lost 6 bases, J lost 0 bases, and 12 bases lay in between. The CDR3 loop reads CASSLMGSSYNEQFF. CDR3 coding DNA: TGTGCCAGCAGCCTGATGGGGAGCTCCTACAATGAGCAGTTCTTC.

The chain links TRBV19 to TRBJ2-1; TRBD2 agrees at 7 bases. The CDR3 runs to 13 residues. Germline-derived CDR1 and CDR2 are LNHDA and SQIVND (reference sequence). After removal of 6 bases from V and 7 bases from J, the junction contained 6 bases not matched to a gene. The CDR3 DNA reads TGTGCCAGTAGCAGTGGACTAGGGAATGAGCAGTTCTTC. Its protein product is CASSSGLGNEQFF.

This chain links TRBV27 with TRBJ2-5, with 7 bases identical to TRBD1. V shed 5 bases, J shed 4 bases, and the junction held 19 bases outside the gene matches. This CDR3 comprises 18 residues. CDR1 MNHEY and CDR2 SMNVEV come from the germline V gene (reference sequence). CDR3 in amino acids: CASSPGTRDSLIRETQYF. The CDR3 nucleotides read TGTGCCAGCAGTCCTGGAACACGGGACAGCCTAATTCGAGAGACCCAGTACTTC.

The rearrangement uses TRBV6-5 and TRBJ2-7; maybe TRBD2 (5 bases). The ends were cut back, 5 bases at V and 5 bases at J, with 10 bases in the middle. The germline gives CDR1 MNHEY, CDR2 SVGAGI. CDR3 size: 12 residues. In nucleotides, the CDR3 is TGTGCCAGCAGTCGGACTGGGGACGAGCAGTACTTC. Residues: CASSRTGDEQYF.

The chain couples TRBV5-6 to TRBJ2-7, with 11 bases fitting TRBD2. J gave up 5 bases and V 1 base, and 5 bases lay outside the gene matches. In germline, CDR1 is SGHDT, CDR2 YYEEEE. CDR3 length: 15 amino acids. Here the CDR3 reads CASSLTPGLADEQYF. DNA of the CDR3: TGTGCCAGCAGCTTGACTCCGGGACTAGCGGACGAGCAGTACTTC.

The V call is TRBV5-1, the J call TRBJ2-1; D unclear. Trimming removed 3 bases at V and 0 bases at J, with 16 bases between. In germline, CDR1 is SGHRS, CDR2 YFSETQ. This CDR3 has 17 amino acids. The CDR3 coding sequence is TGCGCCAGCAGCTCACCCGGTGGAGAGAGCTCCTACAATGAGCAGTTCTTC. Translating it yields CASSSPGGESSYNEQFF.